The present T cell receptor beta chain was sequenced within a study of T-cell memory formation after mild COVID-19. Study findings and constraints: Pre-infection memory carried some responding clones, suggesting that cross-reactive memory joined.

5'RACE with constant-segment primers built TCRalpha and TCRbeta cDNA libraries with UMIs. One entry per CDR3 protein results from TCRdb running MiXCR on the 5' RACE reads. The sample consists of roughly 400,000 distinct CDR3 sequences, about 20% of them appearing once. The table lists this clonotype with a few counts. The target antigen is unknown. Per the germline V gene, CDR1 is DFQATT and CDR2 is SNEGSKA (reference sequence). The V segment lost 0 bases and the J segment 1 base; nucleotides outside the gene matches: 7. The CDR3 is 16 residues long. Sequencing input: PBMCs or a T cell subset sorted from them (not recorded which). This TCR was sampled from a man younger than 35 who had mild COVID-19 (a few samples of this study predate the infection). Cell type and time point are not known. The gene calls are TRBV20-1 and TRBJ2-5, with TRBD2 identical over 8 bases. The CDR3 coding sequence is TGCAGTGCTAGAGAGCTGGCGGGGGGAGGCCAAGAGACCCAGTACTTC. It translates to CSARELAGGGQETQYF.